This T cell receptor beta chain stems from a study of blood T cell repertoires in COVID-19. Profiled with immunoSEQ multiplex PCR; TCRdb holds only in-frame clones, not every one. The sample holds 300,000 to 350,000 clones; 75% to 90% are singletons and the top ten take around 6%. This clone has only a few counts. The material sequenced was peripheral blood. The sequence was obtained from a woman in her 50s with COVID-19, enrolled during active disease.

CDR3: CASSLEGGTGETQYF. For the CDR3, the DNA is TGTGCCAGCAGCTTAGAGGGGGGGACGGGGGAGACCCAGTACTTC. J is TRBJ2-5 and V is TRBV11-3, with 7 bases aligning to TRBD2. The germline V gene encodes CDR1 SGHNT and CDR2 YENEEA. CDR3 size: 15 residues. J was trimmed by 5 bases and V by 0 bases; bases with no gene match: 6.